The clone carrying this TCR beta chain was counted between two and nine times. TCRdb fed the RT-PCR reads into MiXCR, producing one record per CDR3 protein. The table shows 650,000 or so distinct CDR3 sequences, with 11% to 15% occurring only once. The source of the sample is a study of response to subunit inactivated influenza vaccine. Germline loops: CDR1 MNHEY, CDR2 SVGAGI. The V and J ends lost 4 bases and 8 bases, in that order; junction bases with no gene match: 7. This CDR3 is built from 14 residues. Specimen: PBMCs from blood, collected around two weeks before vaccination. The clonotype was recovered from a man in his forties or fifties who received an inactivated influenza vaccine. J is TRBJ2-1 and V is TRBV6-5; 8 nucleotides align to TRBD2. This CDR3 reads CASSFLTSADEQFF. CDR3 coding DNA: TGTGCCAGCAGTTTCTTGACTAGCGCGGATGAGCAGTTCTTC.